This is a list of T cell receptor beta chains from one sample in a study of cytomegalovirus exposure and HLA in healthy donors. Generated by immunoSEQ multiplex PCR, the TCRdb table keeps only in-frame clones and is missing some. The sample spans about 130,000 clones; the ten largest clones claim about 0.93%. Sequenced input: PBMCs. The receptor set was obtained from a man between 18 and 29 years old in good health and CMV-seronegative. Both conserved end residues are part of each CDR3. D genes are given only for firm matches.

D	J	V	CDR3	DNA
-	TRBJ1-3	TRBV2	CASSRRGISGNTIYF	TGTGCCAGCAGTCGTCGCGGGATCTCTGGAAACACCATATATTTT
TRBD1	TRBJ2-1	TRBV30	CAWSGGGAYPNEQFF	TGTGCCTGGAGTGGAGGGGGCGCCTATCCCAATGAGCAGTTCTTC
-	TRBJ1-2	TRBV5-1	CASSFARDYGYTF	TGCGCCAGCAGCTTCGCCAGGGACTATGGCTACACCTTC
-	TRBJ2-2	TRBV5-1	CASSPEGRPQDTGELFF	TGCGCCAGCAGCCCGGAAGGTAGGCCCCAGGACACCGGGGAGCTGTTTTTT
-	TRBJ1-2	TRBV6-1	CASSAGTYYGYTF	TGTGCCAGCAGTGCAGGAACGTACTATGGCTACACCTTC
TRBD2	TRBJ2-3	TRBV5-1	CASRDTRLAGTDTQYF	TGCGCCAGCAGGGATACTCGACTAGCGGGCACAGATACGCAGTATTTT
TRBD1	TRBJ1-1	TRBV5-1	CASSGTGDTEAFF	TGCGCCAGCAGCGGCACAGGGGACACTGAAGCTTTCTTT
-	TRBJ2-7	TRBV2	CASSEPYYEQYF	TGTGCCAGCAGTGAACCGTACTACGAGCAGTACTTC
-	TRBJ1-4	TRBV4-1	CASSQDVAGPNEKLFF	TGCGCCAGCAGCCAAGATGTTGCAGGCCCAAATGAAAAACTGTTTTTT
-	TRBJ1-1	TRBV5-1	CASSLDRGTEAFF	TGCGCCAGCAGCCTTGATCGGGGGACTGAAGCTTTCTTT
-	TRBJ2-2	TRBV6-5	CASSYLFAGELFF	TGTGCCAGCAGTTACCTTTTCGCCGGGGAGCTGTTTTTT
-	TRBJ2-7	TRBV28	CASSLSRAYEQYF	TGTGCCAGCAGTTTATCCAGGGCCTACGAGCAGTACTTC
-	TRBJ2-3	TRBV9	CASSPWFKRGTDTQYF	TGTGCCAGCAGCCCCTGGTTCAAGCGGGGCACAGATACGCAGTATTTT
TRBD1	TRBJ1-5	TRBV19	CASEGTGNGQPQHF	TGTGCCAGTGAAGGGACAGGGAACGGTCAGCCCCAGCATTTT
-	TRBJ1-1	TRBV11-2	CASSLRRTEAFF	TGTGCCAGCAGCTTGAGGCGAACTGAAGCTTTCTTT
TRBD2	TRBJ2-1	TRBV6-1	CASSKVSGGSYNEQFF	TGTGCCAGCAGTAAAGTCAGCGGGGGTTCCTACAATGAGCAGTTCTTC
-	TRBJ2-7	TRBV7-8	CASNVARDKGWQYF	TGTGCCAGCAACGTTGCCAGGGACAAGGGGTGGCAGTACTTC
-	TRBJ2-1	TRBV19	CASSIVGAHNEQFF	TGTGCCAGTAGTATAGTAGGGGCACACAATGAGCAGTTCTTC
TRBD1	TRBJ1-5	TRBV30	CAWRRTGASQPQHF	TGTGCCTGGAGGCGAACAGGGGCTTCCCAGCCCCAGCATTTT
TRBD2	TRBJ2-6	TRBV9	CASSWGSGRGSSGANVLTF	TGTGCCAGCAGCTGGGGGTCGGGGAGGGGAAGCTCTGGGGCCAACGTCCTGACTTTC
-	TRBJ1-5	TRBV7-2	CASSPRGNQPQHF	TGTGCCAGCAGCCCACGGGGCAATCAGCCCCAGCATTTT
-	TRBJ1-1	TRBV30	CAWSLGGGGTEAFF	TGTGCCTGGAGTCTAGGCGGGGGGGGGACTGAAGCTTTCTTT
-	TRBJ1-1	TRBV7-2	CASSFPMNTEAFF	TGTGCCAGCAGCTTCCCCATGAACACTGAAGCTTTCTTT
TRBD1	TRBJ1-5	TRBV5-1	CASSLDRAPNQPQHF	TGCGCCAGCAGCTTAGACAGGGCCCCCAATCAGCCCCAGCATTTT
TRBD1	TRBJ2-2	TRBV5-4	CASSGTVKNTGELFF	TGTGCCAGCAGCGGGACAGTCAAGAACACCGGGGAGCTGTTTTTT
TRBD1	TRBJ2-4	TRBV6-6	CASRPDRDGIQYF	TGTGCCAGCAGACCCGACAGGGATGGCATTCAGTACTTC
TRBD1	TRBJ2-5	TRBV7-2	CASSSSTGRETQYF	TGTGCCAGCAGCTCGTCGACAGGGCGAGAGACCCAGTACTTC
-	TRBJ2-6	TRBV2	CASREDSSGANVLTF	TGTGCCAGCAGGGAAGACAGCTCTGGGGCCAACGTCCTGACTTTC
TRBD1	TRBJ1-1	TRBV6-1	CATSQGGLPEAFF	TGTGCCACATCCCAGGGGGGATTACCTGAAGCTTTCTTT
-	TRBJ2-7	TRBV15	CATSRGRVQGYEQYF	TGTGCCACCAGCAGGGGGAGAGTACAGGGCTACGAGCAGTACTTC
-	TRBJ2-7	TRBV19	CASSSNAGRVRRHEQYF	TGTGCCAGTAGCTCCAATGCGGGAAGAGTCAGGCGCCACGAGCAGTACTTC
-	TRBJ1-1	TRBV7-6	CASSLLTGISLTEAFF	TGTGCCAGCAGCTTACTTACAGGGATATCTCTAACTGAAGCTTTCTTT
-	TRBJ1-5	TRBV15	CATSRELDQPQHF	TGTGCCACCAGTAGAGAACTCGATCAGCCCCAGCATTTT
-	TRBJ1-1	TRBV7-3	CASSQAAGSEAFF	TGTGCCAGCAGCCAAGCTGCGGGGTCTGAAGCTTTCTTT
-	TRBJ2-1	TRBV5-5	CASSLQGYNEQFF	TGTGCCAGCAGCTTGCAGGGATACAATGAGCAGTTCTTC
TRBD2	TRBJ2-5	TRBV15	CATRWSGSQETQYF	TGTGCCACCAGGTGGAGCGGGAGCCAAGAGACCCAGTACTTC
TRBD2	TRBJ2-7	TRBV7-9	CGSSLGLAGPYEQYF	TGTGGCAGCAGCTTGGGGCTAGCGGGTCCCTACGAGCAGTACTTC
TRBD2	TRBJ2-1	TRBV2	CATPGGGNSYNEQFF	TGTGCCACCCCCGGCGGGGGTAATTCCTACAATGAGCAGTTCTTC
-	TRBJ2-6	TRBV27	CASSFQGTLSGANVLTF	TGTGCCAGCAGTTTTCAGGGAACCCTCTCTGGGGCCAACGTCCTGACTTTC
-	TRBJ1-1	TRBV9	CASSVATPGAFF	TGTGCCAGCAGCGTGGCCACCCCGGGAGCTTTCTTT
TRBD1	TRBJ1-5	TRBV30	CAWDRGGQPQHF	TGTGCCTGGGACAGGGGGGGACAGCCCCAGCATTTT
-	TRBJ2-7	TRBV18	CASSPGALSYEQYF	TGTGCCAGCTCACCAGGGGCCCTTTCCTACGAGCAGTACTTC
-	TRBJ1-2	TRBV6-5	CASSREYNNYGYTF	TGTGCCAGCAGCCGAGAGTATAATAACTATGGCTACACCTTC
TRBD1	TRBJ1-2	TRBV9	CASSVVGTGGASVNGYTF	TGTGCCAGCAGCGTTGTGGGGACAGGGGGCGCGAGCGTCAACGGCTACACCTTC
TRBD1	TRBJ2-7	TRBV5-5	CASSLKVGTGFVEQYF	TGTGCCAGCAGCTTGAAGGTCGGGACAGGGTTCGTCGAGCAGTACTTC
-	TRBJ1-4	TRBV19	CASRAKRGLFF	TGTGCCAGTAGAGCTAAACGTGGACTGTTTTTT
TRBD1	TRBJ2-7	TRBV28	CASTGTGVGEQYF	TGTGCCAGCACCGGGACAGGAGTCGGAGAGCAGTACTTC
TRBD1	TRBJ1-2	TRBV6-1	CASRGQGAGNYGYTF	TGTGCCAGCAGGGGACAGGGGGCAGGAAACTATGGCTACACCTTC
-	TRBJ2-3	TRBV9	CAGALGPSTDTQYF	TGTGCCGGAGCCTTAGGCCCTAGCACAGATACGCAGTATTTT
-	TRBJ2-1	TRBV5-1	CASSLVGGTEQFF	TGCGCCAGCAGCTTGGTTGGGGGGACTGAGCAGTTCTTC
TRBD2	TRBJ2-1	TRBV29-1	CSVDGGKRSSYNEQFF	TGCAGCGTTGACGGGGGGAAAAGGAGCTCCTACAATGAGCAGTTCTTC
-	TRBJ1-1	TRBV7-9	CASRAGIPGAVTEAFF	TGTGCCAGCAGGGCCGGGATCCCAGGGGCTGTCACTGAAGCTTTCTTT
-	TRBJ2-5	TRBV5-8	CASSPSEYF	TGTGCCAGCAGCCCGAGCGAGTACTTC
TRBD2	TRBJ2-1	TRBV29-1	CSVEGAARGGYEQFF	TGCAGCGTTGAAGGGGCCGCGCGGGGGGGTTATGAGCAGTTCTTC
TRBD2	TRBJ2-7	TRBV25-1	CASQGGLAYEQYF	TGTGCCAGCCAGGGGGGACTAGCGTACGAGCAGTACTTC